This T cell receptor (beta chain) came from a study of prognosis after radiotherapy for stage I lung cancer. Study-level background: It was between early 2018 and January 2019 that stage I non-small cell lung cancer patients were enrolled. A median of about 7 months after radiotherapy, distant metastases were seen in a handful of patients, while no significant progression was shown by 15. In this cohort, every patient with non-small cell lung cancer was regarded as medically inoperable.

CDR3 length: 14 residues. Trimming took 3 bases from V and 9 from J, leaving 18 bases between them. CDR1 MNHGY and CDR2 SVAAGI come from the germline V gene. Multiplex PCR in two rounds served to amplify TCR beta CDR3 from genomic DNA. The first PCR round targeted every TRBV and TRBJ gene with specific primers. TCRdb processed the multiplex PCR reads anew with MiXCR; each CDR3 protein has one entry. The profile shows over 20,000 distinct CDR3 sequences, around 40% of them singletons. This TCR derives from a donor over 45 with non-small cell lung cancer. Source: PBMCs, taken before or after stereotactic body radiation therapy (not recorded which). The rearrangement joins TRBV6-9 to TRBJ2-7; D is ambiguous. For the CDR3, the DNA is TGTGCCAGCAGTTACGTGGGGTCCGTCGGCGTGCAGTACTTC. It is translated as CASSYVGSVGVQYF.